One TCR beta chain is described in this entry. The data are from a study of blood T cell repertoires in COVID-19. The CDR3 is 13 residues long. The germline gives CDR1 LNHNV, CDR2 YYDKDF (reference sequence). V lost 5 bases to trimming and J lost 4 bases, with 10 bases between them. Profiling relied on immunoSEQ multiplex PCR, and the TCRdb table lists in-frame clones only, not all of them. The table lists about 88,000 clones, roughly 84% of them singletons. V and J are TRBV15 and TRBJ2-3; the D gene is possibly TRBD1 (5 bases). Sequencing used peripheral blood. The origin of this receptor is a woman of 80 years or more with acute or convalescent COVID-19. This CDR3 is CATSHSGSDTQYF. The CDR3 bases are TGTGCCACCAGCCACTCAGGGTCAGATACGCAGTATTTT. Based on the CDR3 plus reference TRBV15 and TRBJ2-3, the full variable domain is DAMVIQNPRYQVTQFGKPVTLSCSQTLNHNVMYWYQQKSSQAPKLLFHYYDKDFNNEADTPDNFQSRRPNTSFCFLDIRSPGLGDTAMYLCATSHSGSDTQYFGPGTRLTVL.